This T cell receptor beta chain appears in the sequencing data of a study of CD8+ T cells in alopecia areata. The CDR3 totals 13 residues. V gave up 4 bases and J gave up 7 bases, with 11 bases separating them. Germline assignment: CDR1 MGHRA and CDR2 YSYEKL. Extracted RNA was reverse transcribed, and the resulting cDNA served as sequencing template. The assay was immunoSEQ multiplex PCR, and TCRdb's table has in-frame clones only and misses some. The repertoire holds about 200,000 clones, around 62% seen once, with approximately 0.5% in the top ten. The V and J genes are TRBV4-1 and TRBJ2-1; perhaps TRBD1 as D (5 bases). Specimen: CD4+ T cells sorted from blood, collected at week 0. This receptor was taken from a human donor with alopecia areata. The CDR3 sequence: CASSRTRGNEQFF. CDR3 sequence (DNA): TGCGCCAGCAGCCGGACAAGAGGTAATGAGCAGTTCTTC.